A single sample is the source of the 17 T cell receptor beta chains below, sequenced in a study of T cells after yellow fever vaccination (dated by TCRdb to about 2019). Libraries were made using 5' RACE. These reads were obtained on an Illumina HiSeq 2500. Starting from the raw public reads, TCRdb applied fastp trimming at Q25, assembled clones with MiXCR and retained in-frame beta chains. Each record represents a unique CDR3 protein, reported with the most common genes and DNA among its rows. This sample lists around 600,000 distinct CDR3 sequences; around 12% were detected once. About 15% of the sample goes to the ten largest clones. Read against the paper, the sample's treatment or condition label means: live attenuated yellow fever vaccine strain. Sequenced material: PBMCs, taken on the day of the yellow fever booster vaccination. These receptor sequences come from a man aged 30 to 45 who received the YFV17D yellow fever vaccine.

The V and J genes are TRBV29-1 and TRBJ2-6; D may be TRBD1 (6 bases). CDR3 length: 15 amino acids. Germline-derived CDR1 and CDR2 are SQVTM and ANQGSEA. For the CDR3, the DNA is TGCAGTGTCTTACAGGGCAGCTCTGGGGCCAACGTCCTGACTTTC. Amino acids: CSVLQGSSGANVLTF. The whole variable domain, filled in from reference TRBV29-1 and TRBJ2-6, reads SAVISQKPSRDICQRGTSLTIQCQVDSQVTMMFWYRQQPGQSLTLIATANQGSEATYESGFVIDKFPISRPNLTFSTLTVSNMSPEDSSIYLCSVLQGSSGANVLTFGAGSRLTVL.

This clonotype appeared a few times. CDR3 loop: CASSGDKGVLETQYF. CDR3 in DNA: TGTGCCAGCAGTGGAGATAAAGGGGTTCTAGAGACCCAGTACTTC. The V call is TRBV2, the J call TRBJ2-5, with D tentatively TRBD1 (5 bases). Trimming pared 4 bases from V and 4 bases from J, leaving 16 bases between. Germline CDR1 and CDR2: SNHLY and FYNNEI. There are 15 residues in the CDR3. Variable domain in full (rest from reference TRBV2 and TRBJ2-5): EPEVTQTPSHQVTQMGQEVILRCVPISNHLYFYWYRQILGQKVEFLVSFYNNEISEKSEIFDDQFSVERPDGSNFTLKIRSTKLEDSAMYFCASSGDKGVLETQYFGPGTRLLVL.

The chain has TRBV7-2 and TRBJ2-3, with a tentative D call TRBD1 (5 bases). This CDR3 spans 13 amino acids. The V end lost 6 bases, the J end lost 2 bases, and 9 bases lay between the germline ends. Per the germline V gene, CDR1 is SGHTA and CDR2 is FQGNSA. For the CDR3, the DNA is TGTGCCAGCAGTACTGGGGCCACAGATACGCAGTATTTT. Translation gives CASSTGATDTQYF.

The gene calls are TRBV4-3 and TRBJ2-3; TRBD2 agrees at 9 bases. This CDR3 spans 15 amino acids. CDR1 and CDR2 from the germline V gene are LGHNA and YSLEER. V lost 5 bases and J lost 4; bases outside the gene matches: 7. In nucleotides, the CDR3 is TGCGCCAGCAGCTTTAGCGGGAGTGTGGCAGATACGCAGTATTTT. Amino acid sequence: CASSFSGSVADTQYF.

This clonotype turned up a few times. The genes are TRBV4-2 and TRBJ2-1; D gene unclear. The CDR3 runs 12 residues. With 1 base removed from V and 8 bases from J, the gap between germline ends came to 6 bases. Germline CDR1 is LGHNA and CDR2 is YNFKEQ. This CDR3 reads CASSQGHDEQFF. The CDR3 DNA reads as TGTGCCAGCAGCCAAGGGCACGATGAGCAGTTCTTC.

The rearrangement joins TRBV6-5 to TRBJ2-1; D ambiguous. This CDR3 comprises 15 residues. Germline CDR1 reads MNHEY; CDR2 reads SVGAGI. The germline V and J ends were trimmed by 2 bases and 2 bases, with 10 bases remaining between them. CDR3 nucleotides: TGTGCCAGCAGTTACAGTCAGTCCCCCTACAATGAGCAGTTCTTC. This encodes CASSYSQSPYNEQFF.

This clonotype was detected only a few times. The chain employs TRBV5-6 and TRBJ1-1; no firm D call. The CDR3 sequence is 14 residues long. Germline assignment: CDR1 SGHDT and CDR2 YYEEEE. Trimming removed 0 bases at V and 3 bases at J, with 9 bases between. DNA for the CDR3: TGTGCCAGCAGCTTGGGGATTGGGGACACTGAAGCTTTCTTT. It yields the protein CASSLGIGDTEAFF.

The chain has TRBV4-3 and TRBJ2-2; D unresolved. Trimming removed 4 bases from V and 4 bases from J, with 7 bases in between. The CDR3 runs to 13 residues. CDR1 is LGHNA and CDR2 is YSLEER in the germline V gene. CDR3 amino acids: CASSRPSTGELFF. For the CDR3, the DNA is TGCGCCAGCAGCCGCCCTTCCACCGGGGAGCTGTTTTTT.

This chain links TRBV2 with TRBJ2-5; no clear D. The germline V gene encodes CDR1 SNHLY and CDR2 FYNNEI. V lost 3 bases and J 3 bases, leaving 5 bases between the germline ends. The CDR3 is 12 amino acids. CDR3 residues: CASSDSEETQYF. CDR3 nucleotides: TGTGCCAGCAGTGACTCAGAAGAGACCCAGTACTTC.

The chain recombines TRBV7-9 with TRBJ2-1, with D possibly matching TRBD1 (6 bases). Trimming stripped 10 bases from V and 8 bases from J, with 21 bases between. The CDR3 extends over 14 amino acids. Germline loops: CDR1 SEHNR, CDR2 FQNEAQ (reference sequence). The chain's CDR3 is CATHTKQGQDEQFF. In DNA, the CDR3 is TGTGCCACCCACACCAAGCAGGGGCAGGATGAGCAGTTCTTC. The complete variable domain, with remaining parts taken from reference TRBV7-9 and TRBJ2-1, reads DTGVSQNPRHKITKRGQNVTFRCDPISEHNRLYWYRQTLGQGPEFLTYFQNEAQLEKSRLLSDRFSAERPKGSFSTLEIQRTEQGDSAMYLCATHTKQGQDEQFFGPGTRLTVL.

The CDR3 sequence: CSEGLAGAYNEQFF. As DNA, the CDR3 is TGCAGCGAAGGACTAGCGGGCGCCTACAATGAGCAGTTCTTC. The chain links TRBV29-1 to TRBJ2-1, with 11 bases lining up with TRBD2. The CDR3 runs 14 residues. The germline V gene encodes CDR1 SQVTM and CDR2 ANQGSEA. V shed 7 bases and J 2 bases; nucleotides not matched to a gene: 4.

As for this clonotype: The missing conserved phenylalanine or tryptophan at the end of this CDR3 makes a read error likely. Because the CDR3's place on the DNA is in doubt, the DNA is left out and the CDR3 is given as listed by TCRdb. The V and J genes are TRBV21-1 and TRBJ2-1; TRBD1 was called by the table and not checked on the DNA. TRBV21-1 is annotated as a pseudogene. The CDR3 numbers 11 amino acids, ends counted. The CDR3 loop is CASSKGGQGSC.

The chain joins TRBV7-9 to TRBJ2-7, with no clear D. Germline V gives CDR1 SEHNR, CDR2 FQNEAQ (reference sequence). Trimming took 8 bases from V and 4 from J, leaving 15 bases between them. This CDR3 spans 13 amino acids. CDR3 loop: CASSRSHKYEQYF. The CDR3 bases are TGTGCCAGCTCGAGGTCCCATAAATACGAGCAGTACTTC.

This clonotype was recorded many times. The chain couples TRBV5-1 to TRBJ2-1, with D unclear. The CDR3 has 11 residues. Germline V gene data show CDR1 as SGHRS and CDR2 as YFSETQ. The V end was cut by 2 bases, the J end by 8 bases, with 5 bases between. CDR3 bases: TGCGCCAGCAGCTTTAGCTATGAGCAGTTCTTC. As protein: CASSFSYEQFF.

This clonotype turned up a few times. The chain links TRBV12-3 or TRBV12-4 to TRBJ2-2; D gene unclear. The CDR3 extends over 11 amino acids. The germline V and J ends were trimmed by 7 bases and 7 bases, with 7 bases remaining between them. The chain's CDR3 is CASTPSGELFF. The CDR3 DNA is TGTGCCAGCACCCCGAGCGGGGAGCTGTTTTTT.

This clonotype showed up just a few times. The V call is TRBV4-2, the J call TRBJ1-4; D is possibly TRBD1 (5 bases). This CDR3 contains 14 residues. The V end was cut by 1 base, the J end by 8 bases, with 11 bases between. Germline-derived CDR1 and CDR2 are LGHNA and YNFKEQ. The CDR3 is CASSQVRRGEKLFF. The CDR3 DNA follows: TGTGCCAGCAGCCAAGTCAGGCGGGGGGAAAAACTGTTTTTT.

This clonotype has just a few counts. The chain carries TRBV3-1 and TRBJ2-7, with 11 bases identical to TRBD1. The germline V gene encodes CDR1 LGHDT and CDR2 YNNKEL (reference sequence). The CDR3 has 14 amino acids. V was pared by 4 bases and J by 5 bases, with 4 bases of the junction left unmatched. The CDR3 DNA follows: TGTGCCAGCAGCCCATGGACAGGGGGCAACGAGCAGTACTTC. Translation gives CASSPWTGGNEQYF.